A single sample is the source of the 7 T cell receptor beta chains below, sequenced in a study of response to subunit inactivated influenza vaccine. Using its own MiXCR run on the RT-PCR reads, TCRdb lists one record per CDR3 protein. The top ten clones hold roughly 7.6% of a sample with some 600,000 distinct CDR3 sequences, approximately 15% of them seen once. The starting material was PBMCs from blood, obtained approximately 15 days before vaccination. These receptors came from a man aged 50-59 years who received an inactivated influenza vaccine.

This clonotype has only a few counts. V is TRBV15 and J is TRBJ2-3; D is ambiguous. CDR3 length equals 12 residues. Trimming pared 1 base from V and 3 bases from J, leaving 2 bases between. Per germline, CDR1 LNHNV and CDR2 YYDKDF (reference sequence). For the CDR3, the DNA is TGTGCCACCAGCAGAGCGACAGATACGCAGTATTTT. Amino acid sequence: CATSRATDTQYF.

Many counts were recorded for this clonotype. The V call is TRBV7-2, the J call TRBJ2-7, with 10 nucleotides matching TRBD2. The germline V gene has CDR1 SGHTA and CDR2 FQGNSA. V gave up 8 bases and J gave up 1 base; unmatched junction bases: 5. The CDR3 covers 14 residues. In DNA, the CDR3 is TGTGCCAGCGCGCAACTAGCGGGGTCCTACGAGCAGTACTTC. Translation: CASAQLAGSYEQYF.

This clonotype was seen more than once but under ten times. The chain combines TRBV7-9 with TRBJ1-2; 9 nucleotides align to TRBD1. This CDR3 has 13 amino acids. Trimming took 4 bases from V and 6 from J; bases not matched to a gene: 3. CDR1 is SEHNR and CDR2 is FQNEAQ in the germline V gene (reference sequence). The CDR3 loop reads CASSYGTGNGYTF. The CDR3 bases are TGTGCCAGCAGCTACGGGACAGGGAATGGCTACACCTTC.

CDR3 in DNA: TGTGCCAGCAGCAACAGGGATTCCTACAATGAGCAGTTCTTC. Encoded protein: CASSNRDSYNEQFF. The V and J genes are TRBV14 and TRBJ2-1; D may be TRBD1 (6 bases). Germline loops: CDR1 SGHDN, CDR2 FVKESK. The V end was cut by 5 bases, the J end by 1 base, with 9 bases between. CDR3 size: 14 residues.

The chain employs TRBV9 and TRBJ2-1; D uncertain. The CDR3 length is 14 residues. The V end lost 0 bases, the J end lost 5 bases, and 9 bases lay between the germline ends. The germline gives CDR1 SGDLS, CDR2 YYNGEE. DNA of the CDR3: TGTGCCAGCAGCGTAGCGGACCGAGACAATGAGCAGTTCTTC. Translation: CASSVADRDNEQFF.

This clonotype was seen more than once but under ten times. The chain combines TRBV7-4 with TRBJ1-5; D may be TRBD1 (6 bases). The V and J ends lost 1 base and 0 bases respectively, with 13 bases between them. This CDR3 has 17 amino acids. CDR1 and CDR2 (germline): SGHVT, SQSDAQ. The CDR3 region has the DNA TGTGCCAGCAGCTTAGGGGGGCAGGATTATAGCAATCAGCCCCAGCATTTT. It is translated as CASSLGGQDYSNQPQHF.

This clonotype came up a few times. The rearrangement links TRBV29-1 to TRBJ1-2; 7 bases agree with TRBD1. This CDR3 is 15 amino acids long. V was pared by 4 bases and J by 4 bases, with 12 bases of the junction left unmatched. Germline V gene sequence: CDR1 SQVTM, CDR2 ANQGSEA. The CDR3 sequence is CSVVTHRGAGYGYTF. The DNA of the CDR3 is TGCAGCGTTGTGACTCACAGGGGAGCGGGCTATGGCTACACCTTC. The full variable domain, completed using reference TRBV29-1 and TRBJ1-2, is SAVISQKPSRDICQRGTSLTIQCQVDSQVTMMFWYRQQPGQSLTLIATANQGSEATYESGFVIDKFPISRPNLTFSTLTVSNMSPEDSSIYLCSVVTHRGAGYGYTFGSGTRLTVV.